The 11 T cell receptor beta chains presented below share a single source sample, sequenced in a study of Graves' ophthalmopathy and Graves' hyperthyroidism. For repertoire sequencing, the TCR beta CDR3 regions were amplified from RNA transcripts. HTBI primers were used in a first-round RT-PCR, which preceded a second-round multiplex PCR. TCRdb re-analysed the multiplex PCR reads in MiXCR, keeping a single row per CDR3 protein. This table holds 45,000 to 60,000 distinct CDR3 sequences, around 50% found once. The sequencing sample was made of peripheral blood. These receptors originate from an adult woman with Graves' ophthalmopathy.

The chain uses TRBV7-4 and TRBJ2-4; D gene unclear. Germline V gene lookup returns CDR1 SGHVT and CDR2 SQSDAQ. This CDR3 is built from 15 residues. V lost 8 bases to trimming and J lost 9 bases, with 23 bases between them. In DNA, the CDR3 is TGTGCCAGCGGCGCCCCCCCCCCGGAGTGTACCATTCAGTACTTC. Encoded protein: CASGAPPPECTIQYF.

This rearrangement joins TRBV7-9 to TRBJ2-1; 10 nucleotides agree with TRBD2. The CDR3 covers 17 residues. Germline CDR1 reads SEHNR; CDR2 reads FQNEAQ (reference sequence). V gave up 2 bases and J gave up 9 bases; unmatched junction bases: 13. CDR3 amino acids: CASSLSSSGRAGSEQFF. For the CDR3, the DNA is TGTGCCAGCAGCTTAAGCTCCAGCGGGAGGGCCGGGAGTGAGCAGTTCTTC.

This clonotype was picked up many times. The chain employs TRBV6-5 and TRBJ1-1; D not certain. Between the trimmed V and J ends, which lost 0 bases and 1 base, there was a span of 9 bases. The length of the CDR3 is 15 residues. CDR1 MNHEY and CDR2 SVGAGI come from the germline V gene. DNA of the CDR3: TGTGCCAGCAGTTACTCGACGTATGGGAACACTGAAGCTTTCTTT. Its protein product is CASSYSTYGNTEAFF.

In its sample, this clonotype was seen many times. This chain links TRBV28 with TRBJ2-1; tentatively, D is TRBD2 (5 bases). CDR1 and CDR2 (germline): MDHEN, SYDVKM. V was pared by 2 bases and J by 7 bases, with 12 bases between. There are 14 residues in the CDR3. The CDR3 is CASSLDTGRNEQFF. The CDR3 DNA reads TGTGCCAGCAGTTTAGACACGGGAAGGAATGAGCAGTTCTTC.

Many counts were recorded for this clonotype. The chain employs TRBV5-1 and TRBJ1-2; 10 positions agree with TRBD1. Trimming took 2 bases from V and 9 from J; bases not matched to a gene: 4. This CDR3 is built from 13 residues. Germline assignment: CDR1 SGHRS and CDR2 YFSETQ. The CDR3 DNA sequence: TGCGCCAGCAGCTTCGGGACAGGGGAAAGCTACACCTTC. It translates to CASSFGTGESYTF. Variable domain in full (rest from reference TRBV5-1 and TRBJ1-2): KAGVTQTPRYLIKTRGQQVTLSCSPISGHRSVSWYQQTPGQGLQFLFEYFSETQRNKGNFPGRFSGRQFSNSRSEMNVSTLELGDSALYLCASSFGTGESYTFGSGTRLTVV.

This clonotype was seen at least ten times. V is TRBV9 and J is TRBJ2-3; 10 bases align to TRBD2. This CDR3 spans 15 amino acids. Germline CDR1 is SGDLS and CDR2 is YYNGEE. With V trimmed by 4 bases and J by 0 bases, 2 bases remained unmatched. CDR3 in DNA: TGTGCCAGCAGCACTAGCGGGACTAGCACAGATACGCAGTATTTT. Translation gives CASSTSGTSTDTQYF.

This clonotype was seen many times. A much bigger clone sits one base away, suggesting this may be a read error. The J gene is TRBJ2-7, the V gene TRBV20-1; TRBD2 is a possible D gene (6 bases). V lost 3 bases and J lost 2, with 20 bases in between. This CDR3 region has 16 residues. Germline V gene data show CDR1 as DFQATT and CDR2 as SNEGSKA (reference sequence). CDR3 loop: CSARAMVGGIAYEQYF. The DNA for the CDR3 is TGCAGTGCTAGGGCGATGGTGGGCGGGATCGCCTACGAGCAGTACTTC.

To note about this clonotype: A read error may explain this, as a much larger clone is one base away. The rearrangement uses TRBV4-2 and TRBJ1-3, with a possible D match to TRBD1 (6 bases). The CDR3 loop spans 17 amino acids. Germline CDR1 reads LGHNA; CDR2 reads YNFKEQ. CDR3 bases: TGTGCCAGCAGCCAAGAAGACACAGGGAGCTCTGGAAGCACCATATATTTT. It translates to CASSQEDTGSSGSTIYF.

This chain uses TRBV7-2 with TRBJ2-5; the match to TRBD2 covers 13 bases. The length of the CDR3 is 15 residues. Germline assignment: CDR1 SGHTA and CDR2 FQGNSA. V was clipped by 5 bases and J by 5 bases; unmatched bases: 5. The chain's CDR3 is CASSELAGGRETQYF. The CDR3 region has the DNA TGTGCCAGCAGCGAACTAGCGGGAGGGCGCGAGACCCAGTACTTC.

This clonotype was observed at least ten times. This chain links TRBV5-8 with TRBJ2-2; unclear D gene. The CDR3 is 14 residues long. V lost 0 bases, J lost 6 bases, and 9 bases lay in between. Germline V gene data show CDR1 as SGHTS and CDR2 as YDEGEE. CDR3: CASSLGFSSGELFF. CDR3 coding DNA: TGTGCCAGCAGCTTGGGATTTTCCTCCGGGGAGCTGTTTTTT.

This chain links TRBV2 with TRBJ2-7; 9 bases agree with TRBD1. Germline CDR1 SNHLY, CDR2 FYNNEI. The CDR3 has 14 residues. V trimming: 6 bases; J trimming: 7 bases; junction bases outside the gene matches: 10. CDR3: CASSLQGASGEQYF. The DNA for the CDR3 is TGTGCCAGCAGCTTACAGGGGGCGAGCGGGGAGCAGTACTTC. Based on the CDR3 plus reference TRBV2 and TRBJ2-7, the full variable domain is EPEVTQTPSHQVTQMGQEVILRCVPISNHLYFYWYRQILGQKVEFLVSFYNNEISEKSEIFDDQFSVERPDGSNFTLKIRSTKLEDSAMYFCASSLQGASGEQYFGPGTRLTVT.